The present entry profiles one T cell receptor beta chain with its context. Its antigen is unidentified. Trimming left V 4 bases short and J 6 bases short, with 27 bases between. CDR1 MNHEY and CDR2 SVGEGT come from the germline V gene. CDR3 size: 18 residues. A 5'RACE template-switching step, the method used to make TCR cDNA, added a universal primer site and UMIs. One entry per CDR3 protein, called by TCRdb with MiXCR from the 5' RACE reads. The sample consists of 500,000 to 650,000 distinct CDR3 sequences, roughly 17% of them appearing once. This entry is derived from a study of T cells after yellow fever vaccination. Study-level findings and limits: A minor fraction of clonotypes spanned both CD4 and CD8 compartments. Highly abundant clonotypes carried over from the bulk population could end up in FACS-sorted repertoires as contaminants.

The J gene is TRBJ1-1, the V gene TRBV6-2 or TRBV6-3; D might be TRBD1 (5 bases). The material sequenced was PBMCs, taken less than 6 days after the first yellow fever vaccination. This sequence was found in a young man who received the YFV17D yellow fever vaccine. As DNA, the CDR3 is TGTGCCAGCAGTTCCATTATAGGGGTTCGAGATTATAGGGCTGAAGCTTTCTTT. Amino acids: CASSSIIGVRDYRAEAFF.